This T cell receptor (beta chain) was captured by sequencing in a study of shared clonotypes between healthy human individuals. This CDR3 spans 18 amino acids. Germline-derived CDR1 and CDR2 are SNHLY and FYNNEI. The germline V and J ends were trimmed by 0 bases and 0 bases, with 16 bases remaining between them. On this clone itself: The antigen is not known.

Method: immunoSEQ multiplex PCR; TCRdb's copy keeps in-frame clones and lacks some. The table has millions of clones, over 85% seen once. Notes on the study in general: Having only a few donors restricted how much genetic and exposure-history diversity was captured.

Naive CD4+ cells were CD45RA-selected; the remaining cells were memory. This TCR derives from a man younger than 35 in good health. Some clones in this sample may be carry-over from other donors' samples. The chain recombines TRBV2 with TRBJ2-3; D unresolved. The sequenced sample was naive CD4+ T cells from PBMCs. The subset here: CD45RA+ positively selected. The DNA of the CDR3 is TGTGCCAGCAGTGAAGCGCTTCTTGGGAAACCTAGCACAGATACGCAGTATTTT. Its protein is CASSEALLGKPSTDTQYF.